These T cell receptor beta chains were read from a single sample in a study of lymphopenia after photon versus proton radiotherapy. Measured with immunoSEQ multiplex PCR; TCRdb has only the in-frame clones, and not every one. The sample lists roughly 67,000 clones, roughly 90% occurring once. The source material was peripheral blood, sampled from a patient treated with photon-based radiotherapy. All receptors derive from a woman in her seventies with pancreatic cancer. Both conserved end residues are part of each CDR3. The D gene is left open where the match is weak. The size field is filled for only some rows; it gives once, few, many or a size class.

TRBD2 TRBJ2-3 . TRBV5-5 TGTGCCAGCAGCGTAGGGTGGCGGGGGAGCACAGATACGCAGTATTTT CASSVGWRGSTDTQYF
. TRBJ2-1 . TRBV7-6 TGTGCCAGCAGCCCCCCGGGGTACAATGAGCAGTTCTTC CASSPPGYNEQFF
. TRBJ2-2 . TRBV6-1 TGTGCCAGCAGTGAATGGGGGGGGCCGTCCGGGGAGCTGTTTTTT CASSEWGGPSGELFF
. TRBJ2-5 . TRBV20-1 TGCAGTGCACAGCGGATGAAGACCCAGTACTTC CSAQRMKTQYF
. TRBJ1-5 . TRBV9 TGTGCCAGCAGCGTAGCGGGGGGCAATCAGCCCCAGCATTTT CASSVAGGNQPQHF
. TRBJ2-1 . TRBV28 TGTGCCAGCAGTAATCCCCTGACCGGCCAGTTCTTC CASSNPLTGQFF
. TRBJ2-1 . TRBV4-3 TGCGCCAGCAGCCAACCACCTGGGACGGTGGGGGACAATGAGCAGTTCTTC CASSQPPGTVGDNEQFF
. TRBJ1-3 . TRBV7-2 TGTGCCAGCAGCTTAGTTCCCTTGGGGTACCGAAACACCATATATTTT CASSLVPLGYRNTIYF
. TRBJ1-5 . TRBV19 TGTGCCAGTAGTCATTGGCAGGCTGGCCAGCCCCAGCATTTT CASSHWQAGQPQHF
. TRBJ1-2 once TRBV5-6 TGTGCCAGCACCCTCCAGATACTCTTTGTGGGTAGCTACACCTTC CASTLQILFVGSYTF
. TRBJ2-2 . TRBV28 TGTGCCAGCATTGGGGGAACCGGGGAGCTGTTTTTT CASIGGTGELFF
. TRBJ2-3 . TRBV19 TGTGCCAGTAGTATAAGTAGCATAGGGGCAGATACGCAGTATTTT CASSISSIGADTQYF
TRBD1 TRBJ2-2 . TRBV7-9 TGTGCCAGCAGCTTAAGGACAGGGTCGGGCGGGGAGCTGTTTTTT CASSLRTGSGGELFF
. TRBJ1-2 . TRBV2 TGTGCCAGCGCCGTCGGTGGCTATGGCTACACCTTC CASAVGGYGYTF
. TRBJ2-7 . TRBV5-5 TGTGCCAGCAGCTTGTCCAAAAACTACGAGCAGTACTTC CASSLSKNYEQYF
TRBD2 TRBJ2-5 . TRBV7-9 TGTGCCAGCAGCCCGGGACTAGCGGTAGAGACCCAGTACTTC CASSPGLAVETQYF
. TRBJ1-2 . TRBV6-1 TGTACCAGCAGTGAACCAGGGCGCTATGGCTACACCTTC CTSSEPGRYGYTF
. TRBJ1-2 . TRBV10-3 TGTGCCATCAGTGATGCGGGGGGCTACACCTTC CAISDAGGYTF
TRBD1 TRBJ1-4 . TRBV5-5 TGTGCCAGCAGCCTCCCCGGGACAGGGCCTGAAAAACTGTTTTTT CASSLPGTGPEKLFF
. TRBJ2-3 . TRBV7-2 TGTGCCAGCAGCCGGACAGATACGCAGTATTTT CASSRTDTQYF
TRBD2 TRBJ2-1 . TRBV7-3 TGTGCCAGCAGCTTAGCGGGAGGAGACTACAATGAGCAGTTCTTC CASSLAGGDYNEQFF
TRBD1 TRBJ2-3 . TRBV18 TGTGCCAGCTCTCAGGACAGGATCACAGATACGCAGTATTTT CASSQDRITDTQYF
TRBD1 TRBJ1-2 . TRBV6-1 TGTGCCAGCAGTGAACTTTGGGCCGGGACAGGACTTGGCTACACCTTC CASSELWAGTGLGYTF
TRBD1 TRBJ2-4 . TRBV7-2 TGTGCCAGCAGCGTTCAGGGGGACATTCAGTACTTC CASSVQGDIQYF
TRBD1 TRBJ2-1 few TRBV25-1 TGTGCCAGCAGTTTTGGGGACAGTCAATCTAATGAGCAGTTCTTC CASSFGDSQSNEQFF
. TRBJ1-2 . TRBV19 TGTGCCAGTAGCAAGGGTTCGGGTGGCTACACCTTC CASSKGSGGYTF
. TRBJ1-5 . TRBV5-1 TGCGCCAGCAGCCCAGGGGCGGACAATCAGCCCCAGCATTTT CASSPGADNQPQHF
. TRBJ2-2 . TRBV28 TGTGCCAGCAGTTTGACCAGGAGAAATACCGGGGAGCTGTTTTTT CASSLTRRNTGELFF
. TRBJ2-7 . TRBV27 TGTGCCAGCAGTTTATCCCCCCTGAGCTACGAGCAGTACTTC CASSLSPLSYEQYF
TRBD2 TRBJ2-1 . TRBV7-6 TGTGCCAGCAGCTCCTTGGGGGAGGGCTACAATGAGCAGTTCTTC CASSSLGEGYNEQFF
TRBD1 TRBJ2-1 . TRBV30 TGTGCCTGGAATACAGGGGGATCAACAAATGAGCAGTTCTTC CAWNTGGSTNEQFF
. TRBJ2-7 . TRBV30 TGTGCCTGGAGTGTAGGACAGGGACTACGGTACGAGCAGTACTTC CAWSVGQGLRYEQYF
. TRBJ1-1 once TRBV19 TGTGCCAGTAGTAGATTACAGGGTTTCAACACTGAAGCTTTCTTT CASSRLQGFNTEAFF
. TRBJ2-7 . TRBV28 TGTGCCAGCGGCCCGCCCTCGATCGTACGATCCGAGCAGTACTTC CASGPPSIVRSEQYF
. TRBJ2-5 . TRBV25-1 TGTGCCAGCAGTGAGTATCGCAGCCAAGAGACCCAGTACTTC CASSEYRSQETQYF
TRBD1 TRBJ1-6 . TRBV7-3 TGTGCCAGCAGCCAGACAGGGGGGAATTCACCCCTCCACTTT CASSQTGGNSPLHF
. TRBJ2-5 . TRBV7-8 TGTGCCAGCACCGACGGGTTGACCCAGTACTTC CASTDGLTQYF
TRBD2 TRBJ2-1 . TRBV19 TGTGCCAGTAGTATAGCCCCGAGGGAGGGCGATGAGCAGTTCTTC CASSIAPREGDEQFF
TRBD2 TRBJ2-2 . TRBV9 TGTGCCAGCAGCGTAGCAGGGACTAGCCCTACCGGGGAGCTGTTTTTT CASSVAGTSPTGELFF
TRBD1 TRBJ2-2 . TRBV5-6 TGTGCCAGCAGTTGGACAGGGGCAGAGGAGCTGTTTTTT CASSWTGAEELFF
TRBD1 TRBJ1-5 . TRBV27 TGTGCCAGCAGTTTTGACAGGGGAAGCAATCAGCCCCAGCATTTT CASSFDRGSNQPQHF
TRBD1 TRBJ1-1 . TRBV27 TGTGCCAGCAGTAGGACAGGGCTGAACACTGAAGCTTTCTTT CASSRTGLNTEAFF
. TRBJ2-3 . TRBV21-1 TGTGCCAGCAGCAAAGCGCGTCGCACAGAACCCCGCACAGATACGCAGTATTTT CASSKARRTEPRTDTQYF
TRBD2 TRBJ2-7 once TRBV5-1 TGCGCCAGCAGCTTGCAACCTAGCGGTACCTACGAGCAGTACTTC CASSLQPSGTYEQYF
TRBD1 TRBJ1-3 . TRBV5-4 TGTGCCAGCAGCTTGAAAGGGGGCACTGGAAACACCATATATTTT CASSLKGGTGNTIYF
TRBD1 TRBJ1-5 . TRBV7-2 TGTGCCAGCAGCGGGTCGACAGGGGGCGCAGGTCAGCCCCAGCATTTT CASSGSTGGAGQPQHF
TRBD2 TRBJ2-5 . TRBV5-1 TGCGCCAGCAGCTGGAAGGGGCTAGGGACTAGCGGGAGCTTGGAGACCCAGTACTTC CASSWKGLGTSGSLETQYF
TRBD2 TRBJ2-1 . TRBV7-2 TGTGCCAGCAGCTTTAGCGGGAGCTTCTACAATGAGCAGTTCTTC CASSFSGSFYNEQFF
. TRBJ2-1 . TRBV28 TGTGCCAGCAGTTTACAAGGGAGACGAACGCAGGGGGAGCAGTTCTTC CASSLQGRRTQGEQFF
TRBD2 TRBJ2-3 . TRBV4-1 TGCGCCAGCAGCCAAGATCGGGGGGGGCCGAGGAGAGATACGCAGTATTTT CASSQDRGGPRRDTQYF
TRBD1 TRBJ2-6 . TRBV19 TGTGCCAGTAGTACCTGGGACAGGGGAGGGTCTGGGGCCAACGTCCTGACTTTC CASSTWDRGGSGANVLTF
. TRBJ1-1 . TRBV19 TGTGCCAGTAGTATAGCCGGGCAGGTGCATGGGTTGAACACTGAAGCTTTCTTT CASSIAGQVHGLNTEAFF
. TRBJ1-1 . TRBV19 TGTGCCAGTAGTATAGATCAGGACACTGAAGCTTTCTTT CASSIDQDTEAFF
. TRBJ2-3 . TRBV14 TGTGCCAGCAGCCAAGGAGGTGGCCTCACAGATACGCAGTATTTT CASSQGGGLTDTQYF
TRBD2 TRBJ2-7 . TRBV2 TGTGCCAGCAGAGGACTAGCGTCCGAGCAGTACTTC CASRGLASEQYF